The subject of this entry is one T cell receptor (beta chain). The antigen is unknown. This entry comes from a study of OX40 agonist ivuxolimab in advanced cancers. Study overall: The study gave patients intravenous ivuxolimab at 0.01 to 10 mg/kg every 2 weeks. Three patients, one with hepatocellular carcinoma and two with cutaneous melanoma, responded partially.

The table came from immunoSEQ multiplex PCR; TCRdb's copy has only in-frame clones and leaves some out. Of more than 80,000 clones listed, 75% to 95% are singletons. CDR3 length: 13 amino acids. Germline-derived CDR1 and CDR2 are SGHDN and FVKESK. V lost 5 bases, J lost 6 bases, and 14 bases lay in between. Study findings and constraints: The 0.1-3.0 mg/kg partial responders had among the lowest clonal expansion. There were, on average, more expanded clones in CD8+ T cells than in CD4+.

This sequence joins TRBV14 and TRBJ2-7; possible D gene TRBD1, 6 bases. The source material was CD4+ or CD8+ T cells sorted from blood, sampled in a trial of the OX40 agonist ivuxolimab. The clonotype originates from an adult with an advanced solid tumor such as melanoma, head and neck, liver or kidney cancer. The CDR3 loop is CASSILQGTEQYF. DNA of the CDR3: TGTGCCAGCAGCATATTACAGGGAACCGAGCAGTACTTC.